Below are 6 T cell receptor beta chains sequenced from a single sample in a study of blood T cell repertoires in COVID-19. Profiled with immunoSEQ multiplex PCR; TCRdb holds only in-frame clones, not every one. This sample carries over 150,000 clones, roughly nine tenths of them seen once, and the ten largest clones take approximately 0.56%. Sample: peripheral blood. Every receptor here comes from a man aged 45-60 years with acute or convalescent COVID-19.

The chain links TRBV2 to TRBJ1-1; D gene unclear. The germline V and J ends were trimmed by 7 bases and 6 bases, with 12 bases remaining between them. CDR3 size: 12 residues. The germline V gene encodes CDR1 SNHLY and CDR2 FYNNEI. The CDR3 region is CASTEPRSEAFF. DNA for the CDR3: TGTGCCAGCACCGAACCGAGATCTGAAGCTTTCTTT.

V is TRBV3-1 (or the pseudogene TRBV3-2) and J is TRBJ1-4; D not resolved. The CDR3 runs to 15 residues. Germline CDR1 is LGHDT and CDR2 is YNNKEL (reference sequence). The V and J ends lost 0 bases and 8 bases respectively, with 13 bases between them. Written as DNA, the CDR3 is TGTGCCAGCAGCCAAGATTACGGTTGGTGGGAAAAACTGTTTTTT. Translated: CASSQDYGWWEKLFF.

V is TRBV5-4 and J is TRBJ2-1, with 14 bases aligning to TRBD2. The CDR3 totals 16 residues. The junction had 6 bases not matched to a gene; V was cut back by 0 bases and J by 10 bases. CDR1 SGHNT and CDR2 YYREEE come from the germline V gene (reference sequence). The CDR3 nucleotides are TGTGCCAGCAGCTTGGGACTAGCGGGAGGGCCGTTGGAGCAGTTCTTC. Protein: CASSLGLAGGPLEQFF.

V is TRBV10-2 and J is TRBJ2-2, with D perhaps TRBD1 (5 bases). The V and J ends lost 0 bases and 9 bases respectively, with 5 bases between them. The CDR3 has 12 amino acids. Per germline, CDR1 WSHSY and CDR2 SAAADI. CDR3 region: CASSESGRELFF. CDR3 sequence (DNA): TGCGCCAGCAGTGAGTCGGGGCGGGAGCTGTTTTTT.

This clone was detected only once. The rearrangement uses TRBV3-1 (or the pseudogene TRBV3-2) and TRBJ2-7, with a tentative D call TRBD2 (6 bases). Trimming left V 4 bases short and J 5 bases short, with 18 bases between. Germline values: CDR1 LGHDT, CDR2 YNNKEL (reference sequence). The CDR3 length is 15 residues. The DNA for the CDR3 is TGTGCCAGCAGCCCCTCTTTTCAGGGACTGGACGAGCAGTACTTC. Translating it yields CASSPSFQGLDEQYF.

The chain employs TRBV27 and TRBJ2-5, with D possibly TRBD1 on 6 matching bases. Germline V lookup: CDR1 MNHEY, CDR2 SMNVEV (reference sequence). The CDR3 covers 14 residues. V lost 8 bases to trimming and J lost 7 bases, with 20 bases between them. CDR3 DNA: TGTGCCAGCGCCGGACAGCCTTATGAATTGACCCAGTACTTC. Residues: CASAGQPYELTQYF.